This entry is about one T cell receptor (beta chain). Its antigen is unknown. No quality values exist for individual bases; no much larger clone is one base distant. Based on the germline V gene, the CDR1 and CDR2 sequences are MDHEN and SYDVKM. The CDR3 covers 11 residues, taking in both the cysteine and the phenylalanine. CDR3 DNA only is kept here, 33 bases in frame from base 1. The trim is 3 bases for V and 8 bases for J, with a gap of 5 bases between the germline ends. The entry originates in a study of cytomegalovirus exposure and HLA in healthy donors (dated by TCRdb to between 2016 and 2019). Broadly, across the study: According to a later analysis, one platform produced both the 110 or so validation repertoires and the 720 or so repertoires of the first cohort. In addition to the first cohort of roughly 700 subjects, a separate validation cohort of approximately 120 different subjects was used. To predict cytomegalovirus infection status, the study brought together high-throughput TCR immunosequencing, statistical association of individual TCRs with disease status, and machine learning. The study aimed to test whether signatures of past pathogen exposure could be identified by cataloging public T cell receptors. Results and caveats for the whole study, not just this receptor: A later analysis had no HLA typing for the validation cohort, so co-occurrence there was scored across all 130 or so repertoires. The authors suggested that the approach could potentially be generalized to other disease states and immunological phenotypes. Across donors, most TCR sequences were observed very rarely, whereas some public TCRs were present in many individuals. A few of the identified cytomegalovirus-associated TCR beta chains were confirmed in vitro to be specific for cytomegalovirus antigens. The study listed 150 to 200 TCR beta chains as associated with cytomegalovirus. The classifier was reported to diagnose cytomegalovirus status with high specificity and sensitivity in both the original and validation cohorts. A later analysis found that TCRs clustered in the first cohort also tended to co-occur in the 120 or so validation repertoires, with 90% to 95% of cluster scores above 0.

Libraries were built with the immunoSEQ multiplex PCR assay. In the authors' own workflow: To diagnose cytomegalovirus status from the catalog of TCR beta chain sequences, a statistical classification framework was built. The immuneACCESS repertoire file appears here via TCRdb, limited to in-frame rearrangements. These files lack a portion of the clones; in checked studies, under half of the deficit traces to unresolved V genes, and the cause of the others is not known. V and J calls and clone size are copied from that table; D and trimming were computed from the DNA. Counted in this sample were some 98,000 clones; roughly 84% of them appeared once. 6.3% of the sample lies in the top ten. Separate from the approximately 690-subject first cohort, the validation cohort of 95 to 150 subjects was the group to which the donors belonged.

This chain is built from TRBV28 and TRBJ2-1; the D gene is unclear. Sequencing was performed on PBMCs. This TCR derives from a young man in good health and CMV-seropositive. The CDR3 sequence is CASSFNDEQFF. In nucleotides, the sequence is TGTGCCAGCAGTTTTAATGATGAGCAGTTCTTC. Here the CDR3 is joined to the reference TRBV28 and TRBJ2-1 genes, and the full variable domain is: DVKVTQSSRYLVKRTGEKVFLECVQDMDHENMFWYRQDPGLGLRLIYFSYDVKMKEKGDIPEGYSVSREKKERFSLILESASTNQTSMYLCASSFNDEQFFGPGTRLTVL.